This entry lists 4 T cell receptor beta chains sequenced from one sample in a study of blood T cell repertoires in COVID-19. Clones were read by immunoSEQ multiplex PCR, and TCRdb kept only the in-frame ones, dropping some. The table includes 200,000 to 250,000 clones, about 85% detected once. Sequencing was done on a sample of peripheral blood. These receptors were collected from a man aged 70 or older with acute or convalescent COVID-19.

The J gene is TRBJ1-2, the V gene TRBV19; 11 bases match TRBD1. Germline trimming cut 4 bases from V and 4 bases from J; bases unmatched to any gene: 2. This CDR3 has 14 residues. Germline V gene sequence: CDR1 LNHDA, CDR2 SQIVND (reference sequence). The DNA for the CDR3 is TGTGCCAGTAGTACCGGGACAGGGGGCTATGGCTACACCTTC. Translating it yields CASSTGTGGYGYTF. Supplemented by reference TRBV19 and TRBJ1-2, the full variable domain reads DGGITQSPKYLFRKEGQNVTLSCEQNLNHDAMYWYRQDPGQGLRLIYYSQIVNDFQKGDIAEGYSVSREKKESFPLTVTSAQKNPTAFYLCASSTGTGGYGYTFGSGTRLTVV.

The chain joins TRBV9 to TRBJ2-1, with 7 bases identical to TRBD1. V lost 3 bases to trimming and J lost 2 bases; unmatched junction nucleotides: 5. The CDR3 spans 15 residues. Germline assignment: CDR1 SGDLS and CDR2 YYNGEE. This CDR3 reads CASSAHRGAYNEQFF. The CDR3 coding sequence is TGTGCCAGCAGCGCCCACAGGGGAGCCTACAATGAGCAGTTCTTC.

The chain combines TRBV10-2 with TRBJ2-7, with 10 bases that match TRBD2. The germline gives CDR1 WSHSY, CDR2 SAAADI. Losses at the gene ends were 5 bases for V and 0 bases for J; bases not matched to a gene: 1. The CDR3 consists of 14 residues. This chain's CDR3 is CASSSSGSSYEQYF. CDR3 nucleotide sequence: TGCGCCAGCAGTTCTAGCGGGAGCTCCTACGAGCAGTACTTC.

This chain uses TRBV7-9 with TRBJ2-7, with 8 bases that match TRBD1. J gave up 0 bases and V 2 bases, and 3 bases lay outside the gene matches. This CDR3 region has 15 residues. Germline values: CDR1 SEHNR, CDR2 FQNEAQ (reference sequence). The CDR3 sequence is CASSLRTGSSYEQYF. The DNA for the CDR3 is TGTGCCAGCAGCTTAAGGACAGGGAGCTCCTACGAGCAGTACTTC. Full variable domain (remainder filled in from reference TRBV7-9 and TRBJ2-7): DTGVSQNPRHKITKRGQNVTFRCDPISEHNRLYWYRQTLGQGPEFLTYFQNEAQLEKSRLLSDRFSAERPKGSFSTLEIQRTEQGDSAMYLCASSLRTGSSYEQYFGPGTRLTVT.